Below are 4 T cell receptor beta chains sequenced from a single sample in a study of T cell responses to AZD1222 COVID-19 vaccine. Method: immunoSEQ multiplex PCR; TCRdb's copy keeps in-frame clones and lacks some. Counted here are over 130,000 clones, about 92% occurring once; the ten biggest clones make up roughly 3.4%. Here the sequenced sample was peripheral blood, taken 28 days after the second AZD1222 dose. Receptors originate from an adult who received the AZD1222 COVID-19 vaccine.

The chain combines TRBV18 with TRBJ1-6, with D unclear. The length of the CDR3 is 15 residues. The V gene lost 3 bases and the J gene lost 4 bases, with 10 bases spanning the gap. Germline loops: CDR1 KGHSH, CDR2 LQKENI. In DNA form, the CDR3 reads TGTGCCAGCTCACCGGTGCCAGATTATAATTCACCCCTCCACTTT. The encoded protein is CASSPVPDYNSPLHF.

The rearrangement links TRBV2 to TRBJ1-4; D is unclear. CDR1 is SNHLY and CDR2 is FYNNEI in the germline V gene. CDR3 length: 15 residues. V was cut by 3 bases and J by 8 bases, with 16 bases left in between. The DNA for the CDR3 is TGTGCCAGCAGTGAGGACTGGACCGGCGGAGAAAAACTGTTTTTT. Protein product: CASSEDWTGGEKLFF.

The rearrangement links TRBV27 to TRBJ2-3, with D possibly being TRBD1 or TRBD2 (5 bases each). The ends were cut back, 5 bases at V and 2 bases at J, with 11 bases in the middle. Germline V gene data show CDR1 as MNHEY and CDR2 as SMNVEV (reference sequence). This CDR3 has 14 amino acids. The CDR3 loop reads CASSAGAYTDTQYF. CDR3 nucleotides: TGTGCCAGCAGTGCCGGGGCCTACACAGATACGCAGTATTTT.

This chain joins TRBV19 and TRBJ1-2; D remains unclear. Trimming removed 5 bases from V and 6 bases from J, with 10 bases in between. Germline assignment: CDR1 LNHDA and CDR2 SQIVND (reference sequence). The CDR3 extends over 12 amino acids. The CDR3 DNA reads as TGTGCCAGTAGTTCCAGGAAAGATGGCTACACCTTC. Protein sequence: CASSSRKDGYTF.